The next 3 T cell receptor beta chains were all read from a single sample in a study of T cell responses to AZD1222 COVID-19 vaccine. Here immunoSEQ multiplex PCR was the method, and the copy in TCRdb shows in-frame clones only, minus some. The sample yields roughly 160,000 clones, roughly 94% seen once. The source was peripheral blood, collected on day 0 of AZD1222 vaccination. These receptors all stem from an adult in good health.

This rearrangement joins TRBV12-3 or TRBV12-4 to TRBJ2-7, with D uncertain. The CDR3 runs to 12 residues. Trimming removed 4 bases from V and 3 bases from J, with 7 bases in between. This chain's CDR3 is CASSSGSYEQYF. CDR3 nucleotides: TGTGCCAGCAGTTCCGGCAGCTACGAGCAGTACTTC.

This clone occurred a few times. The sample carries other DNA sequences with the same CDR3. The chain employs TRBV12-3 or TRBV12-4 and TRBJ1-1; D gene ambiguous. The ends were cut back, 3 bases at V and 1 base at J, with 3 bases in the middle. The CDR3 totals 12 residues. The CDR3 loop reads CASSFGNTEAFF. DNA of the CDR3: TGTGCCAGCAGTTTCGGGAACACTGAAGCTTTCTTT.

The chain recombines TRBV28 with TRBJ2-5; TRBD1 aligns across 8 bases. V lost 8 bases, J lost 4 bases, and 12 bases stayed unmatched. Per the germline V gene, CDR1 is MDHEN and CDR2 is SYDVKM. The CDR3 runs to 15 residues. For the CDR3, the DNA is TGTGCCAGCTGCCTGCACTCAGGGACAGGAGAGACCCAGTACTTC. It is translated as CASCLHSGTGETQYF.